The 27 T cell receptor beta chains below were found in one sample sequenced in a study of blood T cell repertoires in COVID-19. Repertoires were generated with immunoSEQ multiplex PCR, while TCRdb's copy carries only in-frame clones and drops some. Here the sample spans roughly 100,000 clones, over 80% being singletons. Sequences were obtained from peripheral blood. These receptors were obtained from a man in his fifties with acute or convalescent COVID-19.

This chain links TRBV9 with TRBJ2-1, with 14 nucleotides matching TRBD2. Germline CDR1 reads SGDLS; CDR2 reads YYNGEE. The CDR3 has 16 residues. J gave up 15 bases and V 1 base, and 12 bases lay outside the gene matches. CDR3 nucleotide sequence: TGTGCCAGCAGCGTAACCCCGGGACTAGCGGGAGACCTTGTGTTCTTC. The encoded protein is CASSVTPGLAGDLVFF.

This chain links TRBV5-1 with TRBJ2-1; TRBD2 is a possible D gene (5 bases). The CDR3 covers 15 residues. Germline values: CDR1 SGHRS, CDR2 YFSETQ. Trimming took 4 bases from V and 7 from J, leaving 18 bases between them. The CDR3 DNA is TGCGCCAGCAGCATACAGCCGGTAGGCGGGAATGAGCAGTTCTTC. As protein: CASSIQPVGGNEQFF.

As DNA, the CDR3 is TGTGCCAGCAGCCGGGACAAGGGGAGTCAGGGGCAGTTCTTC. It yields the protein CASSRDKGSQGQFF. The genes are TRBV27 and TRBJ2-1; TRBD1 might be the D (6 bases). The CDR3 runs 14 residues. Germline V lookup: CDR1 MNHEY, CDR2 SMNVEV (reference sequence). Trimming removed 6 bases from V and 12 bases from J, with 21 bases in between.

This clone was seen just once. The rearrangement joins TRBV6-5 to TRBJ1-5, with D tentatively TRBD1 (5 bases). Deletions cut 10 bases from V and 2 bases from J, with 15 bases between. CDR3 length: 14 residues. Per the germline V gene, CDR1 is MNHEY and CDR2 is SVGAGI. The CDR3 region has the DNA TGTGCCACCGGGGGGAACGCGGGCAATCAGCCCCAGCATTTT. This gives the protein CATGGNAGNQPQHF.

The chain recombines TRBV5-4 with TRBJ2-1, with TRBD2 identical over 14 bases. The germline V gene has CDR1 SGHNT and CDR2 YYREEE (reference sequence). This CDR3 region has 16 residues. V gave up 4 bases and J gave up 3 bases; unmatched junction bases: 3. The CDR3 nucleotides are TGTGCCAGCAGCATGGGACTAGCGGGAGTCTACAATGAGCAGTTCTTC. It yields the protein CASSMGLAGVYNEQFF.

This chain uses TRBV15 with TRBJ2-5, with TRBD2 as a possible D gene (6 bases). The CDR3 spans 15 residues. Per germline, CDR1 LNHNV and CDR2 YYDKDF (reference sequence). V was trimmed by 1 base and J by 1 base, leaving 10 bases between them. The CDR3 protein is CATSRGMGGQETQYF. DNA for the CDR3: TGTGCCACCAGCAGAGGAATGGGGGGCCAAGAGACCCAGTACTTC.

The chain links TRBV9 to TRBJ2-7; TRBD1 matches 8 bases. Germline trimming cut 3 bases from V and 6 bases from J; bases unmatched to any gene: 2. The CDR3 extends over 12 amino acids. Germline CDR1 and CDR2: SGDLS and YYNGEE. CDR3 bases: TGTGCCAGCAGCGGGACAGGGTTCGAGCAGTACTTC. This gives the protein CASSGTGFEQYF.

The chain has TRBV2 and TRBJ2-7; 10 bases agree with TRBD2. This CDR3 comprises 14 residues. Germline V gene sequence: CDR1 SNHLY, CDR2 FYNNEI. The junction had 6 bases not matched to a gene; V was cut back by 6 bases and J by 4 bases. The CDR3 spells CASRASGRGYEQYF. DNA of the CDR3: TGTGCCAGCAGGGCTAGCGGGAGAGGATACGAGCAGTACTTC.

V is TRBV21-1 and J is TRBJ2-1; TRBD1, the table's D call, was not compared with the DNA. TRBV21-1 is given as a pseudogene. This CDR3 has 16 residues. For the CDR3, the DNA is TGTGCCAGCAGCAAAGTGGGGTTCGTGACAGGGGATGAGCAGTTCTTC. It codes for CASSKVGFVTGDEQFF.

The chain couples TRBV10-1 to TRBJ2-3, with unresolved D. CDR1 and CDR2 from the germline V gene are WNHNN and SYGVQD (reference sequence). Trimming shortened V by 3 bases and J by 4 bases, and 11 bases separated the two germline ends. The CDR3 length is 14 residues. CDR3 residues: CASSEEASADTQYF. CDR3 in DNA: TGCGCCAGCAGTGAAGAAGCGTCGGCAGATACGCAGTATTTT.

This sequence joins TRBV15 and TRBJ1-2; D uncertain. Deletions cut 6 bases from V and 2 bases from J, with 7 bases between. From germline, CDR1 is LNHNV and CDR2 YYDKDF (reference sequence). There are 12 residues in the CDR3. In DNA, the CDR3 is TGTGCCACCAGTGGGCTGAACTATGGCTACACCTTC. It codes for CATSGLNYGYTF.

The rearrangement links TRBV9 to TRBJ1-3, with D uncertain. Germline V gene lookup returns CDR1 SGDLS and CDR2 YYNGEE. Trimming took off 0 bases at V and 0 bases at J, with 7 bases between the two ends. The CDR3 covers 15 residues. For the CDR3, the DNA is TGTGCCAGCAGCGTAGAAACGGGCTCTGGAAACACCATATATTTT. It specifies CASSVETGSGNTIYF.

The chain uses TRBV28 and TRBJ1-2; no clear D gene. V was cut by 5 bases and J by 4 bases, with 14 bases left in between. The germline CDR1 and CDR2 sequences are MDHEN and SYDVKM. The CDR3 runs 14 residues. This CDR3 is CASSLQMGGYGYTF. The CDR3 nucleotides read TGTGCCAGCAGTCTACAGATGGGAGGCTATGGCTACACCTTC.

The rearrangement joins TRBV27 to TRBJ2-1; 7 bases fit TRBD1. This CDR3 region has 13 residues. The germline V gene encodes CDR1 MNHEY and CDR2 SMNVEV (reference sequence). With 5 bases clipped from V and 4 bases from J, the junction kept 2 bases outside the gene matches. The CDR3 DNA reads TGTGCCAGCAGTATCAGGGGGTACAATGAGCAGTTCTTC. This encodes CASSIRGYNEQFF.

The rearrangement uses TRBV2 and TRBJ1-2; D gene ambiguous. CDR1 and CDR2 from the germline V gene are SNHLY and FYNNEI. Trimming removed 7 bases from V and 2 bases from J, with 8 bases in between. This CDR3 has 12 amino acids. CDR3 region: CASKAGNYGYTF. The DNA for the CDR3 is TGTGCCAGCAAGGCGGGGAACTATGGCTACACCTTC.

The chain uses TRBV6-4 and TRBJ2-3; perhaps TRBD2 as D (6 bases). This CDR3 has 13 amino acids. Germline V gene lookup returns CDR1 MRHNA and CDR2 SNTAGT. The V and J ends lost 4 bases and 4 bases respectively, with 9 bases between them. The chain's CDR3 is CASSAGVADTQYF. CDR3 nucleotides: TGTGCCAGCAGTGCGGGAGTGGCAGATACGCAGTATTTT.

This clone was seen a handful of times. The chain uses TRBV7-6 and TRBJ2-3, with TRBD1 identical over 9 bases. Germline loops: CDR1 SGHVS, CDR2 FNYEAQ. The junction had 9 bases not matched to a gene; V was cut back by 4 bases and J by 7 bases. The length of the CDR3 is 15 residues. The DNA of the CDR3 is TGTGCCAGCAGCTACGACAGGGGGAGTGTAAATACGCAGTATTTT. Its translation: CASSYDRGSVNTQYF.

V usage is TRBV6-5 and J usage is TRBJ2-6; 7 nucleotides match TRBD2. The CDR3 consists of 14 residues. V gave up 7 bases and J gave up 4 bases; unmatched junction bases: 4. CDR1 is MNHEY and CDR2 is SVGAGI in the germline V gene. This CDR3 is CASTGRIGANVLTF. CDR3 in DNA: TGTGCCAGCACCGGGAGGATCGGGGCCAACGTCCTGACTTTC.

This clone was picked up many times. The chain carries TRBV2 and TRBJ1-2, with no clear D. Germline CDR1 is SNHLY and CDR2 is FYNNEI. The CDR3 is made up of 12 amino acids. V lost 4 bases and J 8 bases, leaving 11 bases between the germline ends. This CDR3 reads CASSGSPRGYTF. In DNA form, the CDR3 reads TGTGCCAGCAGTGGCTCTCCACGGGGCTACACCTTC.

The genes are TRBV30 and TRBJ2-6, with 12 bases that match TRBD2. CDR1 is GTSNPN and CDR2 is SVGIG in the germline V gene (reference sequence). CDR3 length equals 15 residues. The CDR3 DNA follows: TGTGCAACTAGCGGGAGGAGCTCTGGGGCCAACGTCCTGACTTTC. Translation gives CATSGRSSGANVLTF.

This clone was observed a handful of times. The rearrangement links TRBV2 to TRBJ2-7, with D perhaps matching TRBD2 (5 bases). The length of the CDR3 is 16 residues. Germline V lookup: CDR1 SNHLY, CDR2 FYNNEI. The V gene lost 7 bases and the J gene lost 3 bases, with 22 bases spanning the gap. The CDR3 bases are TGTGCCAGCAATACTCTAGCCATACGAATAGGCTACGAGCAGTACTTC. Protein product: CASNTLAIRIGYEQYF.

The genes are TRBV20-1 and TRBJ2-1, with 12 positions matching TRBD1. With 3 bases clipped from V and 8 bases from J, the junction kept 14 bases outside the gene matches. This CDR3 is 17 amino acids long. The germline CDR1 and CDR2 sequences are DFQATT and SNEGSKA (reference sequence). The CDR3 DNA follows: TGCAGTGCTAGTCGGCCTAGGGACAGGGGGCTGTTGGATGAGCAGTTCTTC. Its protein is CSASRPRDRGLLDEQFF.

The chain is built from TRBV6-5 and TRBJ2-5; 10 bases agree with TRBD2. This CDR3 is built from 12 residues. CDR1 is MNHEY and CDR2 is SVGAGI in the germline V gene. V lost 8 bases, J lost 5 bases, and 2 bases stayed unmatched. The CDR3 reads CASRAGGETQYF. The DNA for the CDR3 is TGTGCCAGCCGAGCGGGAGGGGAGACCCAGTACTTC.

The CDR3: CASSITGNTEAFF. The CDR3, as DNA: TGCGCCAGCAGCATAACGGGGAACACTGAAGCTTTCTTT. This rearrangement joins TRBV5-1 to TRBJ1-1; no reliable D call. V dropped 4 bases and J dropped 1 base, with 8 bases sitting between them. Looked up from germline, CDR1 is SGHRS and CDR2 is YFSETQ. The CDR3 runs to 13 residues.

The chain has TRBV28 and TRBJ2-7; possible D gene TRBD2, 5 bases. The V gene's germline CDR1 is MDHEN and CDR2 SYDVKM. The CDR3 covers 14 residues. The germline V and J ends were trimmed by 5 bases and 4 bases, with 15 bases remaining between them. The CDR3 spells CASSLRGWRYEQYF. The CDR3 DNA reads as TGTGCCAGCAGTCTCCGAGGGTGGAGGTACGAGCAGTACTTC. Based on the CDR3 plus reference TRBV28 and TRBJ2-7, the full variable domain is DVKVTQSSRYLVKRTGEKVFLECVQDMDHENMFWYRQDPGLGLRLIYFSYDVKMKEKGDIPEGYSVSREKKERFSLILESASTNQTSMYLCASSLRGWRYEQYFGPGTRLTVT.

The chain has TRBV5-6 and TRBJ2-1, with 12 bases lining up with TRBD2. This CDR3 spans 18 amino acids. With V trimmed by 6 bases and J by 1 base, 11 bases remained unmatched. In germline, CDR1 is SGHDT, CDR2 YYEEEE. CDR3 bases: TGTGCCAGCATCCCCGGGACTAGCGGGTATCGGTCCTACAATGAGCAGTTCTTC. Amino acid sequence: CASIPGTSGYRSYNEQFF.

The V gene is TRBV5-1, the J gene TRBJ2-5; 9 positions match TRBD1. Germline V lookup: CDR1 SGHRS, CDR2 YFSETQ. The CDR3 sequence is 15 residues long. Germline trimming cut 3 bases from V and 0 bases from J; bases unmatched to any gene: 3. CDR3 coding DNA: TGCGCCAGCAGCTGGGGGGACAGGGACCAAGAGACCCAGTACTTC. This gives the protein CASSWGDRDQETQYF. The full variable domain, in which reference TRBV5-1 and TRBJ2-5 provide the parts outside the CDR3, is KAGVTQTPRYLIKTRGQQVTLSCSPISGHRSVSWYQQTPGQGLQFLFEYFSETQRNKGNFPGRFSGRQFSNSRSEMNVSTLELGDSALYLCASSWGDRDQETQYFGPGTRLLVL.